Sequencing of this TCR beta chain was carried out in a study of cytomegalovirus exposure and HLA in healthy donors. About the study: The same platform as the approximately 670 first-cohort repertoires was used for the 130 or so validation repertoires, a later analysis reported.

Data came from immunoSEQ multiplex PCR; TCRdb stores just in-frame clones and leaves some out. Of about 65,000 clones in the sample, 90% to 95% are singletons; the top ten hold 4.4%. This clone was detected once. Germline trimming cut 5 bases from V and 4 bases from J; bases unmatched to any gene: 8. The CDR3 loop spans 15 amino acids. Germline values: CDR1 MDHEN, CDR2 SYDVKM. This chain connects TRBV28 to TRBJ1-1, with TRBD1 matching over 9 bases. The source material was PBMCs. This TCR was sampled from a man younger than 35 in good health and CMV-seropositive. The CDR3 region has the DNA TGTGCCAGCAGTACCCCCGGACAGGGGATCACTGAAGCTTTCTTT. Translation gives CASSTPGQGITEAFF. The whole variable domain, filled in from reference TRBV28 and TRBJ1-1, reads DVKVTQSSRYLVKRTGEKVFLECVQDMDHENMFWYRQDPGLGLRLIYFSYDVKMKEKGDIPEGYSVSREKKERFSLILESASTNQTSMYLCASSTPGQGITEAFFGQGTRLTVV.